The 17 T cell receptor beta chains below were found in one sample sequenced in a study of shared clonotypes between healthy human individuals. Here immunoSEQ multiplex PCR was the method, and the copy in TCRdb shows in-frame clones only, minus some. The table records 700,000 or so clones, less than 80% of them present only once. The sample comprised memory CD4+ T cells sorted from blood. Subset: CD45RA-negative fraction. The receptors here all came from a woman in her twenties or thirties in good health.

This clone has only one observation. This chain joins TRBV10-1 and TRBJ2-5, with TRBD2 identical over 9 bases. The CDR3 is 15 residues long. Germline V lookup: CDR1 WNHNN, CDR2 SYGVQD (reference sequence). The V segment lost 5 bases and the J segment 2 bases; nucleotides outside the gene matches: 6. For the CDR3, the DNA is TGCGCCAGCAGTAGCGGGAGGATATTACAAGAGACCCAGTACTTC. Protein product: CASSSGRILQETQYF.

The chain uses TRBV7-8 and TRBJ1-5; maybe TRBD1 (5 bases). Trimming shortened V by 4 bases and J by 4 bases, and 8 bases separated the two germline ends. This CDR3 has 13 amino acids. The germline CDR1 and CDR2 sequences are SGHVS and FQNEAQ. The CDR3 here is CASSSTVNQPQHF. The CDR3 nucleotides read TGTGCCAGCAGCTCGACAGTTAATCAGCCCCAGCATTTT.

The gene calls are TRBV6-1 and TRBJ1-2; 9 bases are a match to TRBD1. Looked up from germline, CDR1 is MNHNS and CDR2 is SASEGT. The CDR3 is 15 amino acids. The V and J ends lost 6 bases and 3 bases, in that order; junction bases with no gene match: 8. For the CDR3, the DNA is TGTGCCAGCAGCGCCGAACAGGGGGCTGACTATGGCTACACCTTC. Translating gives CASSAEQGADYGYTF.

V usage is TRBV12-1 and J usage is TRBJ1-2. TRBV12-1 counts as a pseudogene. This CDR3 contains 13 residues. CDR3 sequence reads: CASSFGGLEGYTF. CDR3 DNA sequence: TGTGCCAGCAGCTTTGGGGGGTTGGAAGGCTACACCTTC.

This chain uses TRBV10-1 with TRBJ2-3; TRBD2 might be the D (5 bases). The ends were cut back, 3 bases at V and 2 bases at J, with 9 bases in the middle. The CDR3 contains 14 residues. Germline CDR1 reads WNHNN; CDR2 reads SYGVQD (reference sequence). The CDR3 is CASSDRTYTDTQYF. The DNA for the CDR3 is TGCGCCAGCAGTGATCGGACTTACACAGATACGCAGTATTTT.

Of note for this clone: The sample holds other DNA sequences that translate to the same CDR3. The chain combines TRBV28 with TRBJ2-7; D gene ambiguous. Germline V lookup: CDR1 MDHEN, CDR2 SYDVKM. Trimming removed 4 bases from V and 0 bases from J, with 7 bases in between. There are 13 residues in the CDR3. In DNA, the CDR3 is TGTGCCAGCAGTTCGGGCGGCTCCTACGAGCAGTACTTC. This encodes CASSSGGSYEQYF.

The DNA of the CDR3 is TGTGCCTTGACTAGCGGGAGCACCTACAATGAGCAGTTCTTC. Protein: CALTSGSTYNEQFF. The chain uses TRBV30 and TRBJ2-1, with 12 bases lining up with TRBD2. Germline V lookup: CDR1 GTSNPN, CDR2 SVGIG (reference sequence). The CDR3 extends over 14 amino acids. Unmatched junction bases numbered 3, after V lost 7 bases and J lost 2 bases.

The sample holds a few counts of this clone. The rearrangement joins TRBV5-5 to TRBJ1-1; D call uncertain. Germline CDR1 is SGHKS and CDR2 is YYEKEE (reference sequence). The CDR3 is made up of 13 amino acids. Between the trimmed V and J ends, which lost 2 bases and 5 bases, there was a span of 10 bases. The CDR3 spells CASSFHTRTEAFF. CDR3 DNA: TGTGCCAGCAGCTTCCATACAAGGACTGAAGCTTTCTTT.

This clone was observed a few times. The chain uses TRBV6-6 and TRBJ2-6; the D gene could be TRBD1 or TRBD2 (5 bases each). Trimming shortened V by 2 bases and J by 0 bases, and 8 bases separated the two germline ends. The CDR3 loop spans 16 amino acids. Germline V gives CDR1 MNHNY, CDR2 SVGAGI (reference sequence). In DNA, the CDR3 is TGTGCCAGCAGTTACGGGACGGACTCTGGGGCCAACGTCCTGACTTTC. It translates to CASSYGTDSGANVLTF.

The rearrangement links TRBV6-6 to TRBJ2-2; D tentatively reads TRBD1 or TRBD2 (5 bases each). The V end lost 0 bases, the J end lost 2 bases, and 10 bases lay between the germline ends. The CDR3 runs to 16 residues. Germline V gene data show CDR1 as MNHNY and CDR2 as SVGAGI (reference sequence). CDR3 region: CASSYSRGGNTGELFF. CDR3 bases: TGTGCCAGCAGTTACTCGAGGGGCGGAAACACCGGGGAGCTGTTTTTT.

The CDR3 spells CASGATYGGGTEAFF. CDR3 coding DNA: TGCGCCAGCGGGGCGACCTATGGCGGGGGTACTGAAGCTTTCTTT. The V gene is TRBV10-2, the J gene TRBJ1-1, with TRBD1 as a possible D gene (5 bases). The V and J ends lost 8 bases and 5 bases respectively, with 21 bases between them. The CDR3 is made up of 15 amino acids. The germline gives CDR1 WSHSY, CDR2 SAAADI.

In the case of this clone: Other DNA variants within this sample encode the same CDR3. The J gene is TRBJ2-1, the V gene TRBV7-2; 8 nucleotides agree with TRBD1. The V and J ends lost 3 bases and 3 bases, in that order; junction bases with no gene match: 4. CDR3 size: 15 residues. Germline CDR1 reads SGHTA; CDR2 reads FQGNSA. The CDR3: CASSLDRADYNEQFF. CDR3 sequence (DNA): TGTGCCAGCAGCTTGGACAGGGCCGACTACAATGAGCAGTTCTTC.

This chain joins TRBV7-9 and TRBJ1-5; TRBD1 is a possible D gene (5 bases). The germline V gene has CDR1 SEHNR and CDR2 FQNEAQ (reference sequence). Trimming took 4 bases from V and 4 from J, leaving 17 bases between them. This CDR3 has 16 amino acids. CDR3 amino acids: CASSSTGAGWNQPQHF. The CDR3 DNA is TGTGCCAGCAGCTCTACTGGAGCAGGGTGGAATCAGCCCCAGCATTTT.

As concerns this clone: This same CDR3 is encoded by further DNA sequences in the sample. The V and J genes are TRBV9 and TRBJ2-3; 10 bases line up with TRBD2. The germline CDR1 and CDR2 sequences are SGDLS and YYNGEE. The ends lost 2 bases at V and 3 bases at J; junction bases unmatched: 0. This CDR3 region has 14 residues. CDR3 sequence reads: CASSVTSGTDTQYF. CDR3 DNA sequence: TGTGCCAGCAGCGTGACTAGCGGGACAGATACGCAGTATTTT. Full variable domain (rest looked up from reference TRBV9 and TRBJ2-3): DSGVTQTPKHLITATGQRVTLRCSPRSGDLSVYWYQQSLDQGLQFLIQYYNGEERAKGNILERFSAQQFPDLHSELNLSSLELGDSALYFCASSVTSGTDTQYFGPGTRLTVL.

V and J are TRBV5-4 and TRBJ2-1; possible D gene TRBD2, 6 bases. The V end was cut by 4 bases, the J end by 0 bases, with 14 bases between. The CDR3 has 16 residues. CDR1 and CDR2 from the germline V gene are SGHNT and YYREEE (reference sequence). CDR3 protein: CASSLNPAGSYNEQFF. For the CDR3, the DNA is TGTGCCAGCAGCCTGAATCCAGCGGGCTCCTACAATGAGCAGTTCTTC.

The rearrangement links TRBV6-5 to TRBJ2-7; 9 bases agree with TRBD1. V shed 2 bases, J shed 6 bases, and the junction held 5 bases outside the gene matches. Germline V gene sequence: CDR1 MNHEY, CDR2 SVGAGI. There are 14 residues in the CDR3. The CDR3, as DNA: TGTGCCAGCAGTTACATGGGACAGGGACGCGAGCAGTACTTC. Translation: CASSYMGQGREQYF.

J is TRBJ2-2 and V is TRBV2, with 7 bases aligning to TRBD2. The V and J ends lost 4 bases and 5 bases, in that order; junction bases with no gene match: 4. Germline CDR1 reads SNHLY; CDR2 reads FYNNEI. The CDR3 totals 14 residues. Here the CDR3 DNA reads TGTGCCAGCAGTGCTCTAGCGGCAACCGGGGAGCTGTTTTTT. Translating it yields CASSALAATGELFF.